This entry concerns a single TCR beta chain. The sample belongs to a study of early T cells in non-severe SARS-CoV-2 infection. Study in general: Sequencing used unsorted whole-blood bulk RNA, so chains lack pairing.

Individual cDNA molecules received unique molecular identifiers during library preparation. In TCRdb, the 5' RACE reads were re-called with MiXCR into one record per CDR3 protein. The table lists approximately 62,000 distinct CDR3 sequences, around 12% of them singletons, with roughly 4% in the top ten. Germline V gives CDR1 GTSNPN, CDR2 SVGIG (reference sequence). This CDR3 has 12 amino acids. The V end was cut by 3 bases, the J end by 10 bases, with 10 bases between. The chain combines TRBV30 with TRBJ1-6; D remains unclear. This TCR derives from an adult who was a healthcare worker with PCR-confirmed SARS-CoV-2 infection or an uninfected control (not recorded which). Sequencing input: whole blood. The CDR3 DNA sequence: TGTGCCTGGAGGCCCGGCGGCTCACCCCTCCACTTT. Amino acids: CAWRPGGSPLHF.